The 28 T cell receptor beta chains listed next were all sequenced from one sample in a study of blood T cell repertoires in COVID-19. The repertoire was sequenced with immunoSEQ multiplex PCR; TCRdb's copy has only in-frame clones and lacks some. In the table there are approximately 170,000 clones, approximately 86% of which are singletons. Sequenced input: peripheral blood. The receptors here all came from an older man with acute or convalescent COVID-19.

The chain combines TRBV20-1 with TRBJ1-2; D might be TRBD1 (6 bases). The CDR3 sequence is 10 residues long. Per the germline V gene, CDR1 is DFQATT and CDR2 is SNEGSKA (reference sequence). Trimming stripped 8 bases from V and 8 bases from J, with 12 bases between. Here the CDR3 reads CSSYGGGYTF. In nucleotides, the CDR3 is TGCAGTTCCTATGGGGGCGGCTACACCTTC.

The chain carries TRBV6-5 and TRBJ1-1; possibly TRBD1 for D (5 bases). The CDR3 spans 14 residues. V was shortened by 6 bases and J by 6 bases, with 17 bases between the two germline ends. Germline lookup yields CDR1 MNHEY and CDR2 SVGAGI. The CDR3 sequence: CASRGGLIAAEAFF. The CDR3 DNA is TGTGCCAGCAGGGGGGGACTAATAGCTGCTGAAGCTTTCTTT.

The rearrangement links TRBV5-1 to TRBJ2-7; D remains ambiguous. This CDR3 spans 13 amino acids. Per germline, CDR1 SGHRS and CDR2 YFSETQ. Trimming removed 3 bases at V and 7 bases at J, with 14 bases between. CDR3: CASSSIPPREQYF. CDR3 DNA: TGCGCCAGCAGCTCGATCCCTCCGCGGGAGCAGTACTTC. Looking up the rest from reference TRBV5-1 and TRBJ2-7 gives the full variable domain: KAGVTQTPRYLIKTRGQQVTLSCSPISGHRSVSWYQQTPGQGLQFLFEYFSETQRNKGNFPGRFSGRQFSNSRSEMNVSTLELGDSALYLCASSSIPPREQYFGPGTRLTVT.

This clone was detected once. This chain links TRBV27 with TRBJ2-3; possibly TRBD2 for D (5 bases). Trimming removed 2 bases from V and 5 bases from J, with 5 bases in between. The CDR3 loop spans 12 amino acids. Germline lookup yields CDR1 MNHEY and CDR2 SMNVEV (reference sequence). The CDR3 sequence is CASSLGGDTQYF. The CDR3 nucleotides read TGTGCCAGCAGTTTAGGAGGAGATACGCAGTATTTT.

This chain links TRBV4-3 with TRBJ2-3; D might be TRBD1 (5 bases). CDR3 length: 14 residues. Germline loops: CDR1 LGHNA, CDR2 YSLEER. The V and J ends lost 4 bases and 4 bases respectively, with 12 bases between them. CDR3 bases: TGCGCCAGCAGCCTAGATGTAGGGGCAGATACGCAGTATTTT. Translated, it gives CASSLDVGADTQYF.

The rearrangement joins TRBV5-6 to TRBJ2-5; D gene ambiguous. The CDR3 contains 11 residues. CDR1 is SGHDT and CDR2 is YYEEEE in the germline V gene. Trimming took off 1 base at V and 4 bases at J, with 2 bases between the two ends. DNA for the CDR3: TGTGCCAGCAGCTTGCGAGAGACCCAGTACTTC. This gives the protein CASSLRETQYF.

This clone was counted a single time. This chain links TRBV4-3 with TRBJ2-1; D possibly corresponds to TRBD2 (6 bases). Germline V gene data show CDR1 as LGHNA and CDR2 as YSLEER. The germline V and J ends were trimmed by 4 bases and 6 bases, with 13 bases remaining between them. The CDR3 totals 14 residues. In nucleotides, the CDR3 is TGCGCCAGCAGCCTTAGGGACTGGCCCAATGAGCAGTTCTTC. Amino acids: CASSLRDWPNEQFF.

V usage is TRBV2 and J usage is TRBJ1-6; 7 nucleotides align to TRBD1. Per germline, CDR1 SNHLY and CDR2 FYNNEI. Trimming cost V 6 bases and J 10 bases; bases outside gene matches: 6. CDR3 size: 13 residues. The CDR3 nucleotides are TGTGCCAGCAGGGTCAGGGGGGAATCACCCCTCCACTTT. It encodes CASRVRGESPLHF.

The chain is built from TRBV3-1 (or the pseudogene TRBV3-2) and TRBJ2-4, with 14 bases matching TRBD2. The CDR3 has 17 residues. Germline V gene data show CDR1 as LGHDT and CDR2 as YNNKEL (reference sequence). V lost 4 bases and J lost 7; bases outside the gene matches: 9. This chain's CDR3 is CASSLPGLAGARNIQYF. DNA for the CDR3: TGTGCCAGCAGCCTTCCGGGACTAGCGGGAGCCAGGAACATTCAGTACTTC.

The genes are TRBV2 and TRBJ1-1; a possible D gene is TRBD1 (5 bases). Trimming removed 7 bases at V and 10 bases at J, with 19 bases between. The CDR3 loop spans 13 amino acids. The germline gives CDR1 SNHLY, CDR2 FYNNEI. DNA for the CDR3: TGTGCCAGCACCAGGGATAGTCGAGGTACAGCTTTCTTT. The encoded protein is CASTRDSRGTAFF.

The V call is TRBV29-1, the J call TRBJ2-7; perhaps TRBD1 as D (5 bases). The CDR3 is 14 amino acids. Germline V gene data show CDR1 as SQVTM and CDR2 as ANQGSEA. Trimming stripped 7 bases from V and 3 bases from J, with 19 bases between. The CDR3 loop is CSATALTDHYEQYF. CDR3 sequence (DNA): TGCAGCGCCACCGCCCTGACAGACCACTACGAGCAGTACTTC.

The chain uses TRBV9 and TRBJ1-5; no clear D. Trimming took 0 bases from V and 9 from J, leaving 16 bases between them. The CDR3 is 15 residues long. In germline, CDR1 is SGDLS, CDR2 YYNGEE. The chain's CDR3 is CASSVVGPRNSPQHF. The CDR3 DNA is TGTGCCAGCAGCGTAGTGGGCCCTCGGAATTCGCCCCAGCATTTT. The full variable domain, rest sourced from reference TRBV9 and TRBJ1-5, is DSGVTQTPKHLITATGQRVTLRCSPRSGDLSVYWYQQSLDQGLQFLIQYYNGEERAKGNILERFSAQQFPDLHSELNLSSLELGDSALYFCASSVVGPRNSPQHFGDGTRLSIL.

This clone showed up just once. The J gene is TRBJ1-2, the V gene TRBV4-2; 9 positions match TRBD1. From germline, CDR1 is LGHNA and CDR2 YNFKEQ. V shed 0 bases and J 9 bases; nucleotides not matched to a gene: 5. The CDR3 covers 14 residues. The CDR3 nucleotides are TGTGCCAGCAGCCAAGAATACAGGGGGCTAAGCTACACCTTC. Translating gives CASSQEYRGLSYTF.

This chain connects TRBV4-1 to TRBJ2-3, with D possibly TRBD2 on 6 matching bases. V lost 3 bases and J lost 7, with 17 bases in between. Per germline, CDR1 MGHRA and CDR2 YSYEKL. The CDR3 is made up of 15 amino acids. The CDR3 DNA sequence: TGCGCCAGCAGCCAGAGCGGCCAGGGCGGGAATACGCAGTATTTT. The encoded protein is CASSQSGQGGNTQYF.

The chain couples TRBV7-9 to TRBJ1-2; no clear D. The CDR3 consists of 13 residues. V gave up 0 bases and J gave up 11 bases, with 13 bases separating them. The germline V gene encodes CDR1 SEHNR and CDR2 FQNEAQ (reference sequence). The CDR3 DNA follows: TGTGCCAGCAGCTTAGCCGTGGACTCGGGGTACACCTTC. Translation gives CASSLAVDSGYTF. Full variable domain (missing parts from reference TRBV7-9 and TRBJ1-2): DTGVSQNPRHKITKRGQNVTFRCDPISEHNRLYWYRQTLGQGPEFLTYFQNEAQLEKSRLLSDRFSAERPKGSFSTLEIQRTEQGDSAMYLCASSLAVDSGYTFGSGTRLTVV.

The rearrangement joins TRBV2 to TRBJ1-2; 8 bases line up with TRBD1. CDR1 and CDR2 from the germline V gene are SNHLY and FYNNEI. Losses at the gene ends were 2 bases for V and 7 bases for J; bases not matched to a gene: 3. CDR3 length: 13 amino acids. CDR3 bases: TGTGCCAGCAGTGAAAGACAGGGGAGTGGCTACACCTTC. It translates to CASSERQGSGYTF.

This clone was seen once. The chain links TRBV5-1 to TRBJ2-4, with 13 nucleotides matching TRBD2. The CDR3 has 15 amino acids. The germline V gene has CDR1 SGHRS and CDR2 YFSETQ. V shed 2 bases and J 8 bases; nucleotides not matched to a gene: 4. In DNA, the CDR3 is TGCGCCAGCAGCTTACTAGCGGGAGGGAGAGACATTCAGTACTTC. It specifies CASSLLAGGRDIQYF.

V is TRBV12-3 or TRBV12-4 and J is TRBJ1-2; D gene uncertain. This CDR3 comprises 13 residues. Trimming shortened V by 7 bases and J by 7 bases, and 16 bases separated the two germline ends. As DNA, the CDR3 is TGTGCCAGCACCCAGGAACAGTGGCGTGGCTACACCTTC. This codes for CASTQEQWRGYTF.

The chain couples TRBV30 to TRBJ1-2; weak D call: TRBD1 (5 bases). The CDR3 length is 13 residues. V was shortened by 5 bases and J by 8 bases, with 18 bases between the two germline ends. The germline gives CDR1 GTSNPN, CDR2 SVGIG (reference sequence). In nucleotides, the CDR3 is TGTGCCTGGGACTTTGTGGGGGGATGGGGCTACACCTTC. Translation: CAWDFVGGWGYTF.

The chain employs TRBV29-1 and TRBJ2-3; 8 bases agree with TRBD2. J lost 4 bases, V lost 4 bases, and 7 bases had no gene match. The CDR3 runs to 14 residues. Germline lookup yields CDR1 SQVTM and CDR2 ANQGSEA. Written as DNA, the CDR3 is TGCAGCGTTGTGGGAGCGGGAGAGGCAGATACGCAGTATTTT. This gives the protein CSVVGAGEADTQYF.

This clone occurred a few times. The chain has TRBV6-5 and TRBJ2-7, with TRBD2 identical over 11 bases. This CDR3 comprises 14 residues. V dropped 6 bases and J dropped 6; count of bases not matched to a gene: 7. Germline V lookup: CDR1 MNHEY, CDR2 SVGAGI. In DNA form, the CDR3 reads TGTGCCAGCAGAGAGACTAGCGGGATTTCCGAGCAGTACTTC. It codes for CASRETSGISEQYF.

The chain recombines TRBV5-4 with TRBJ2-3, with 10 bases identical to TRBD2. J lost 4 bases, V lost 4 bases, and 12 bases had no gene match. Germline CDR1 is SGHNT and CDR2 is YYREEE (reference sequence). The CDR3 has 17 amino acids. The CDR3 loop reads CASSRAASGGAADTQYF. CDR3 DNA: TGTGCCAGCAGCCGGGCTGCTAGCGGGGGTGCTGCAGATACGCAGTATTTT.

V gene TRBV18 combines with J gene TRBJ1-6, with unresolved D. The CDR3 totals 18 residues. CDR1 and CDR2 (germline): KGHSH, LQKENI. V lost 4 bases and J lost 0, with 16 bases in between. The CDR3 reads CASSLIRGTSSYNSPLHF. Written as DNA, the CDR3 is TGTGCCAGCTCACTAATCCGGGGAACAAGCTCCTATAATTCACCCCTCCACTTT.

The chain joins TRBV2 to TRBJ2-3; possible D gene TRBD2, 5 bases. The length of the CDR3 is 12 residues. CDR1 and CDR2 from the germline V gene are SNHLY and FYNNEI. The V end lost 3 bases, the J end lost 6 bases, and 7 bases lay between the germline ends. Here the CDR3 reads CASSDRGDTQYF. The CDR3 coding sequence is TGTGCCAGCAGTGATCGAGGGGATACGCAGTATTTT.

The chain carries TRBV2 and TRBJ2-1; 14 positions match TRBD2. CDR3 size: 15 residues. The V and J ends lost 6 bases and 6 bases, in that order; junction bases with no gene match: 4. Germline V gives CDR1 SNHLY, CDR2 FYNNEI. CDR3 sequence reads: CASRRLAGGINEQFF. CDR3 DNA sequence: TGTGCCAGCAGGCGACTAGCGGGGGGGATCAATGAGCAGTTCTTC.

V and J are TRBV27 and TRBJ2-1; 8 bases map to TRBD1. CDR1 is MNHEY and CDR2 is SMNVEV in the germline V gene (reference sequence). Germline trimming cut 6 bases from V and 2 bases from J; bases unmatched to any gene: 3. The CDR3 loop spans 14 amino acids. CDR3 bases: TGTGCCAGCAGCCGGGACAGGCCCTACAATGAGCAGTTCTTC. It encodes CASSRDRPYNEQFF.

This clone was seen once. This sequence joins TRBV3-1 (or the pseudogene TRBV3-2) and TRBJ1-1, with 7 bases lining up with TRBD1. J gave up 4 bases and V 3 bases, and 8 bases lay outside the gene matches. This CDR3 has 15 amino acids. In germline, CDR1 is LGHDT, CDR2 YNNKEL (reference sequence). The DNA of the CDR3 is TGTGCCAGCAGCCACGAATGGACAGGAGGCACTGAAGCTTTCTTT. It specifies CASSHEWTGGTEAFF.

The CDR3 sequence: CASRGGDRGTGELFF. The CDR3, as DNA: TGTGCCAGCAGAGGTGGGGACAGGGGAACCGGGGAGCTGTTTTTT. The chain has TRBV13 and TRBJ2-2; 10 bases fit TRBD1. This CDR3 has 15 amino acids. Germline V CDR1 and CDR2: PRHDT, FYEKMQ (reference sequence). Trimming cost V 6 bases and J 5 bases; bases outside gene matches: 6.